The next 18 T cell receptor beta chains were all read from a single sample in a study of cytomegalovirus exposure and HLA in healthy donors. PCR employed 60 Vbeta and 13 Jbeta primers. Clones were read by immunoSEQ multiplex PCR, and TCRdb kept only the in-frame ones, dropping some. The top ten hold 4.5% to 5.5% of the sample, which has around 180,000 clones, roughly 86% seen once. The sequencing input was PBMCs. The receptors here all came from a girl aged 5-17 years in good health and CMV-seropositive.

The rearrangement links TRBV30 to TRBJ1-4; D is unresolved. CDR3 length: 11 residues. CDR1 is GTSNPN, CDR2 SVGIG, per germline (reference sequence). The V end lost 0 bases, the J end lost 7 bases, and 3 bases lay between the germline ends. The CDR3 DNA follows: TGTGCCTGGAGTGTCGGTGAAAAACTGTTTTTT. It is translated as CAWSVGEKLFF.

V gene TRBV5-4 combines with J gene TRBJ1-3; TRBD1 is a possible D gene (5 bases). The length of the CDR3 is 13 residues. Germline loops: CDR1 SGHNT, CDR2 YYREEE (reference sequence). Trimming shortened V by 5 bases and J by 3 bases, and 9 bases separated the two germline ends. This CDR3 reads CASSFDSGNTIYF. The DNA for the CDR3 is TGTGCCAGCAGTTTTGACAGTGGAAACACCATATATTTT. Variable domain in full (rest from reference TRBV5-4 and TRBJ1-3): ETGVTQSPTHLIKTRGQQVTLRCSSQSGHNTVSWYQQALGQGPQFIFQYYREEENGRGNFPPRFSGLQFPNYSSELNVNALELDDSALYLCASSFDSGNTIYFGEGSWLTVV.

This clone was detected only once. The chain carries TRBV7-2 and TRBJ2-1; possible D gene TRBD2, 5 bases. The CDR3 runs 13 residues. V lost 7 bases and J lost 9, with 16 bases in between. The germline gives CDR1 SGHTA, CDR2 FQGNSA. CDR3 sequence reads: CASTVSGSSEQFF. The CDR3 DNA sequence: TGTGCCAGCACAGTTTCGGGGTCGAGTGAGCAGTTCTTC.

The chain uses TRBV19 and TRBJ2-1, with 16 bases that match TRBD2. Trimming took 7 bases from V and 15 from J; bases not matched to a gene: 15. This CDR3 region has 16 residues. Per germline, CDR1 LNHDA and CDR2 SQIVND (reference sequence). CDR3 sequence reads: CASNPKPGLAGGHLFF. The CDR3 DNA sequence: TGTGCCAGTAATCCCAAGCCGGGACTAGCGGGGGGGCATCTGTTCTTC.

The V call is TRBV6-6, the J call TRBJ1-1; possible D gene TRBD1, 6 bases. Germline V gene lookup returns CDR1 MNHNY and CDR2 SVGAGI (reference sequence). The CDR3 runs 14 residues. V lost 6 bases and J lost 7, with 18 bases in between. CDR3 in DNA: TGTGCCAGCAGCCTCCGGGGGGGGCAGGGTGAAGCTTTCTTT. This translates into CASSLRGGQGEAFF.

As regards this clone: At one of its ends the junction is not consistent with the germline gene, which may arise from a read error. This chain links TRBV6-1 with TRBJ1-1, with D possibly being TRBD1 (5 bases). CDR1 is MNHNS and CDR2 is SASEGT in the germline V gene. The CDR3 runs 11 residues. Here the CDR3 reads CASSEVRGAFF. The CDR3 DNA reads TGTGCCAGCAGCGAAGTAAGGGGAGCTTTCTTT.

The chain links TRBV7-9 to TRBJ1-1; D remains ambiguous. The CDR3 is 13 residues long. The V gene lost 0 bases and the J gene lost 2 bases, with 4 bases spanning the gap. CDR1 and CDR2 (germline): SEHNR, FQNEAQ (reference sequence). The DNA for the CDR3 is TGTGCCAGCAGCTTAGCCATCAACACTGAAGCTTTCTTT. Translation: CASSLAINTEAFF. Supplemented by reference TRBV7-9 and TRBJ1-1, the full variable domain reads DTGVSQNPRHKITKRGQNVTFRCDPISEHNRLYWYRQTLGQGPEFLTYFQNEAQLEKSRLLSDRFSAERPKGSFSTLEIQRTEQGDSAMYLCASSLAINTEAFFGQGTRLTVV.

The J gene is TRBJ1-1, the V gene TRBV19, with TRBD1 identical over 8 bases. Losses at the gene ends were 7 bases for V and 4 bases for J; bases not matched to a gene: 8. CDR3 size: 14 residues. Germline assignment: CDR1 LNHDA and CDR2 SQIVND (reference sequence). CDR3 protein: CASNYRGSRTEAFF. CDR3 coding DNA: TGTGCCAGTAACTACAGGGGGTCGCGCACTGAAGCTTTCTTT.

The V gene is TRBV7-3, the J gene TRBJ1-1; TRBD1 aligns across 9 bases. CDR3 size: 14 residues. V was pared by 4 bases and J by 4 bases, with 4 bases of the junction left unmatched. Germline values: CDR1 SGHTA, CDR2 FQGTGA. CDR3 bases: TGTGCCAGCAGCTCCGACAGGGGGTCCACTGAAGCTTTCTTT. Translation gives CASSSDRGSTEAFF. Looking up the rest from reference TRBV7-3 and TRBJ1-1 gives the full variable domain: GAGVSQTPSNKVTEKGKYVELRCDPISGHTALYWYRQSLGQGPEFLIYFQGTGAADDSGLPNDRFFAVRPEGSVSTLKIQRTERGDSAVYLCASSSDRGSTEAFFGQGTRLTVV.

The V call is TRBV5-1, the J call TRBJ2-5; a possible D gene is TRBD2 (5 bases). The CDR3 length is 13 residues. Germline V CDR1 and CDR2: SGHRS, YFSETQ. The V and J ends lost 4 bases and 1 base respectively, with 8 bases between them. CDR3 loop: CASSPGSQETQYF. The CDR3 region has the DNA TGCGCCAGCAGCCCGGGGTCCCAAGAGACCCAGTACTTC.

The V call is TRBV5-6, the J call TRBJ2-2; 10 positions agree with TRBD1. CDR1 and CDR2 (germline): SGHDT, YYEEEE. CDR3 length: 15 amino acids. V shed 4 bases, J shed 4 bases, and the junction held 4 bases outside the gene matches. The CDR3 is CASSRDRGLTGELFF. CDR3 nucleotides: TGTGCCAGCAGCCGGGACAGGGGACTCACCGGGGAGCTGTTTTTT.

Comment on this clone: The sample carries other DNA sequences with the same CDR3. The chain joins TRBV2 to TRBJ1-4; the match to TRBD1 covers 8 bases. Germline V gives CDR1 SNHLY, CDR2 FYNNEI. V shed 6 bases and J 4 bases; nucleotides not matched to a gene: 7. The CDR3 is made up of 15 amino acids. CDR3 loop: CASRAQGASNEKLFF. CDR3 nucleotides: TGTGCCAGCAGGGCCCAGGGGGCCAGTAATGAAAAACTGTTTTTT.

This chain uses TRBV11-3 with TRBJ2-5; 13 bases line up with TRBD2. The CDR3 has 18 residues. Germline V gene data show CDR1 as SGHNT and CDR2 as YENEEA. V dropped 5 bases and J dropped 9; count of bases not matched to a gene: 18. The CDR3 spells CASSPSTSGGAGWLSQYF. Here the CDR3 DNA reads TGTGCCAGCAGCCCATCCACTAGCGGGGGGGCCGGATGGTTGTCCCAGTACTTC.

The rearrangement links TRBV6-1 to TRBJ1-5, with unresolved D. There are 16 residues in the CDR3. Germline CDR1 is MNHNS and CDR2 is SASEGT. With 0 bases removed from V and 2 bases from J, the gap between germline ends came to 11 bases. The CDR3 sequence is CASSEAEGEGNQPQHF. The DNA for the CDR3 is TGTGCCAGCAGTGAAGCGGAGGGTGAAGGCAATCAGCCCCAGCATTTT.

This chain uses TRBV9 with TRBJ2-5; 11 nucleotides match TRBD2. This CDR3 is built from 15 residues. Germline CDR1 reads SGDLS; CDR2 reads YYNGEE. V shed 2 bases and J 4 bases; nucleotides not matched to a gene: 4. The CDR3 coding sequence is TGTGCCAGCAGCGTTAGCGGGGGGGCGGGAGAGACCCAGTACTTC. Protein: CASSVSGGAGETQYF.

The V and J genes are TRBV6-4 and TRBJ1-1; D unresolved. Germline CDR1 MRHNA, CDR2 SNTAGT. This CDR3 is built from 17 residues. V was cut by 4 bases and J by 0 bases, with 18 bases left in between. The CDR3 nucleotides are TGTGCCAGCAGTGTACTAAGGGTAGAGGGCATGAACACTGAAGCTTTCTTT. It yields the protein CASSVLRVEGMNTEAFF.

Remarks on this clone: The same CDR3 is also encoded by other DNA sequences in this sample. The genes are TRBV9 and TRBJ2-1, with 11 bases identical to TRBD2. The CDR3 is 15 residues long. V dropped 2 bases and J dropped 3; count of bases not matched to a gene: 1. From germline, CDR1 is SGDLS and CDR2 YYNGEE. CDR3 coding DNA: TGTGCCAGCAGCGTTAGCGGGGGGGACTACAATGAGCAGTTCTTC. This sequence encodes CASSVSGGDYNEQFF.

The chain carries TRBV10-3 and TRBJ1-1; tentative D call: TRBD1 (5 bases). The CDR3 has 15 amino acids. Trimming took off 0 bases at V and 2 bases at J, with 10 bases between the two ends. CDR1 and CDR2 (germline): ENHRY, SYGVKD. CDR3 sequence reads: CAISESGEPNTEAFF. The CDR3 coding sequence is TGTGCCATCAGTGAGTCAGGGGAACCCAACACTGAAGCTTTCTTT.